This T cell receptor beta chain was documented in a study of CD8 T cells in Susac syndrome. The CDR3 sequence is 15 residues long. The V end lost 5 bases, the J end lost 7 bases, and 15 bases lay between the germline ends. The germline V gene encodes CDR1 SGHVS and CDR2 FQNEAQ. Sequencing targeted TCR beta in blood CD8+ and CD4+ T cells. Controls were healthy donors (matched for age and sex). Reverse transcription of about 0.5 to 1 ug RNA was carried out with random hexamers. TCRdb analysed the immunoSEQ multiplex PCR reads with MiXCR anew, one entry per CDR3 protein. The sample has 130,000 to 150,000 distinct CDR3 sequences; roughly 95% are singletons.

J is TRBJ1-6 and V is TRBV7-8, with a possible D match to TRBD1 (5 bases). The clonotype was recovered from a human donor in good health. The sequencing input was CD4+ T cells from PBMCs. The DNA for the CDR3 is TGTGCCAGCAGCGAAGGGGCCGCCTCGAATTCACCCCTCCACTTT. Residues: CASSEGAASNSPLHF.